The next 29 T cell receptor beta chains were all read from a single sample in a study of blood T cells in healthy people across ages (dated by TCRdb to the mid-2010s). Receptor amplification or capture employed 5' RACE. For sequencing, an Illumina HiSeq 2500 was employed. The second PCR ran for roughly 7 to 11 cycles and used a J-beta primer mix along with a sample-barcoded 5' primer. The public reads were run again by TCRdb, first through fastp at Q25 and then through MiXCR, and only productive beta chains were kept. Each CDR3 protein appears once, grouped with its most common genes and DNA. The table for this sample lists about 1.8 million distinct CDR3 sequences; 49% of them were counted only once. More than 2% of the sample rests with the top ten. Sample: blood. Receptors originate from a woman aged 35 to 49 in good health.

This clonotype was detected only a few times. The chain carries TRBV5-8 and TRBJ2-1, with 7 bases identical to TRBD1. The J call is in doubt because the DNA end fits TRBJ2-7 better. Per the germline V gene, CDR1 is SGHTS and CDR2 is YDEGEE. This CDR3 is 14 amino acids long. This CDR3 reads CASSFGQAYNEQYF. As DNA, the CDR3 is TGTGCCAGCAGCTTCGGACAGGCTTACAATGAGCAGTACTTC.

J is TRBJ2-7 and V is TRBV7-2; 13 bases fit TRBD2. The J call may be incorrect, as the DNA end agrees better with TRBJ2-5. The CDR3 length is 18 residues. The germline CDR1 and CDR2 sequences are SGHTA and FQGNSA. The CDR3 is CASSLGTSGTFPPETQYF. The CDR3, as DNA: TGTGCCAGCAGCCTCGGGACTAGCGGGACGTTCCCGCCGGAGACCCAGTACTTC.

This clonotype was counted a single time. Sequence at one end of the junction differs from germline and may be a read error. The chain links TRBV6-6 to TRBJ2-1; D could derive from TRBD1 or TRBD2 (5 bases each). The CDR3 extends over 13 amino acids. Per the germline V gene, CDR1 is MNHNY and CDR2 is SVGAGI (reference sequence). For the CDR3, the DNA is TGTGCCAGCAGTTACTGGGACGACAATGGGCAGTTCTTC. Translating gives CASSYWDDNGQFF.

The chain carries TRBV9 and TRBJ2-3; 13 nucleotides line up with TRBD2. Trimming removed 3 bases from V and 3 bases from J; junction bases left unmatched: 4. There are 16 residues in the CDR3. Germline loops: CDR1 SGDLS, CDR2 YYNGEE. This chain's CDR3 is CASSGTSGGVTDTQYF. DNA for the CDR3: TGTGCCAGCAGCGGTACTAGCGGGGGGGTGACAGATACGCAGTATTTT.

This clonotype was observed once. CDR3 coding DNA: TGTGCCAGCAGCTACGGGACTAGCGGGGAGGGCACAGATACGCAGTATTTT. This translates into CASSYGTSGEGTDTQYF. This chain uses TRBV7-3 with TRBJ2-3; 13 nucleotides match TRBD2. Germline V gene sequence: CDR1 SGHTA, CDR2 FQGTGA. Trimming took 4 bases from V and 1 from J; bases not matched to a gene: 5. The CDR3 is 17 residues long.

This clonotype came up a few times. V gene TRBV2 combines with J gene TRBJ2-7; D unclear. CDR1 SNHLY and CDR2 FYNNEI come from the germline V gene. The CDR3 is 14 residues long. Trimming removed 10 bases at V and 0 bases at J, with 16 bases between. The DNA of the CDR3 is TGTGCCAACCTCAGACAACCGAGCTCCTACGAGCAGTACTTC. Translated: CANLRQPSSYEQYF. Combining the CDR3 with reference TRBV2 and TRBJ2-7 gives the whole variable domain EPEVTQTPSHQVTQMGQEVILRCVPISNHLYFYWYRQILGQKVEFLVSFYNNEISEKSEIFDDQFSVERPDGSNFTLKIRSTKLEDSAMYFCANLRQPSSYEQYFGPGTRLTVT.

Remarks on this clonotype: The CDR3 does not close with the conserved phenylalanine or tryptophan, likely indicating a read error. This chain's CDR3 is CASSFGSTVNEQFL. CDR3 bases: TGTGCCAGCAGCTTTGGGTCGACTGTCAATGAGCAGTTCTTA. The rearrangement joins TRBV5-6 to TRBJ2-1; no clear D gene. The V gene lost 2 bases and the J gene lost 6 bases, with 12 bases spanning the gap. The CDR3 length is 14 residues. Germline V gene sequence: CDR1 SGHDT, CDR2 YYEEEE.

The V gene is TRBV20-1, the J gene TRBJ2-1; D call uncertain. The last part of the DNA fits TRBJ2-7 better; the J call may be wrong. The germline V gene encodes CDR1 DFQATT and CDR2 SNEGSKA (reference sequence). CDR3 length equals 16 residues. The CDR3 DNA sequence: TGCAGTGCGAGCCCCCTGATGGGATTCTCCTACAATGAGCAGTACTTC. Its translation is CSASPLMGFSYNEQYF.

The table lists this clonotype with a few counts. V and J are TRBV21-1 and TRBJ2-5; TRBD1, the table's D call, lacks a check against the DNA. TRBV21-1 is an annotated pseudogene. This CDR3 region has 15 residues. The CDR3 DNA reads TGTGCCATCCCGATCGACAGGGGGCGCAGGGAGACCCAGTACTTC. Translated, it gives CAIPIDRGRRETQYF.

The CDR3 region has the DNA TGTGCCAGCAGCCTACTTGGGACAGTGAATCAGCCCCAGCATTTT. Its translation is CASSLLGTVNQPQHF. V and J are TRBV5-6 and TRBJ1-5; the match to TRBD1 covers 7 bases. The CDR3 spans 15 residues. Germline V gene sequence: CDR1 SGHDT, CDR2 YYEEEE. V lost 4 bases, J lost 4 bases, and 8 bases stayed unmatched.

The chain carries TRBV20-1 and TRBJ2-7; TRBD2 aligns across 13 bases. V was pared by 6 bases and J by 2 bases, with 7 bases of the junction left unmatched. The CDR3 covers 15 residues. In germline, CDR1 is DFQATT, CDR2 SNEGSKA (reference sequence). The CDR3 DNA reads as TGCAGTGCCTACGGACTAGCGGGGGCGACCTACGAGCAGTACTTC. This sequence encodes CSAYGLAGATYEQYF.

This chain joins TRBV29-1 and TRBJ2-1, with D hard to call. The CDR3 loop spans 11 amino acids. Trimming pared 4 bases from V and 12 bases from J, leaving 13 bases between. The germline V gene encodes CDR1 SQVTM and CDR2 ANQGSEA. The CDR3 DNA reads TGCAGCGTTGGGTCGGTCGGTTGGCAGTTCTTC. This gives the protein CSVGSVGWQFF.

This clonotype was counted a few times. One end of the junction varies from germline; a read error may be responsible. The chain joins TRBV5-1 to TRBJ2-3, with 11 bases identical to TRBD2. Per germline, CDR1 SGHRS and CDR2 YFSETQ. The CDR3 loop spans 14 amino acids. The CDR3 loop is CACRLAGNEDTQYF. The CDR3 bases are TGCGCCTGCAGACTAGCGGGGAATGAAGATACGCAGTATTTT.

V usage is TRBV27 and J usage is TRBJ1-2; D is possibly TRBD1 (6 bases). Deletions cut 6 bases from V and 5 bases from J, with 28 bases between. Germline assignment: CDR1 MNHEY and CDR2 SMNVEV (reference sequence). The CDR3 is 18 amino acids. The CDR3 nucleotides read TGTGCCAGCAGCCTTTTCCCCCCTCCGGCCCGGGGGCTTTATGGCTACACCTTC. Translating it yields CASSLFPPPARGLYGYTF.

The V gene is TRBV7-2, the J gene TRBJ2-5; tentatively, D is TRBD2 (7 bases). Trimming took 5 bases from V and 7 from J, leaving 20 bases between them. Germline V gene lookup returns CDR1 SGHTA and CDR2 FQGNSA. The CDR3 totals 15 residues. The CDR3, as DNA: TGTGCCAGCAGCCCCTCAAACGCTAGGGGGGGGACCCAGTACTTC. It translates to CASSPSNARGGTQYF.

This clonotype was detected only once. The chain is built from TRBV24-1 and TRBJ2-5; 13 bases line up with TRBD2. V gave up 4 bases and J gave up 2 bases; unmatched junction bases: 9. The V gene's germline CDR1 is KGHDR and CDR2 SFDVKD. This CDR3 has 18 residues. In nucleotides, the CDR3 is TGTGCCACCAGTGACCTTAGAGGGACTAGCGGGGAACAAGAGACCCAGTACTTC. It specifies CATSDLRGTSGEQETQYF.

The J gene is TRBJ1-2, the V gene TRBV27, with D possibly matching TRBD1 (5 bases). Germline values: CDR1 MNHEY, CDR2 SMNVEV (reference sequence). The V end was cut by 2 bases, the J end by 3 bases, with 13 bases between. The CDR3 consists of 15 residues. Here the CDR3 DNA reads TGTGCCAGCAGTTTACGTCGGGGCTCTGACTATGGCTACACCTTC. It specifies CASSLRRGSDYGYTF.

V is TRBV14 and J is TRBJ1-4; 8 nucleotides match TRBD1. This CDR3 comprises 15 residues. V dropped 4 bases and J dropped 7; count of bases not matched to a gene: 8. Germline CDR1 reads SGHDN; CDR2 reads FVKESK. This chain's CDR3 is CASSPPRGRGEKLFF. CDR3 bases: TGTGCCAGCAGCCCCCCCAGGGGGCGCGGTGAAAAACTGTTTTTT.

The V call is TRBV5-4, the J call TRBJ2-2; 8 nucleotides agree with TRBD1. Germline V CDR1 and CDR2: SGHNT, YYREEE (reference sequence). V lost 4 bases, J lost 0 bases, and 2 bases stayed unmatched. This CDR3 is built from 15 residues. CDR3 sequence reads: CASSPTGANTGELFF. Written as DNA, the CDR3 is TGTGCCAGCAGCCCGACAGGGGCGAACACCGGGGAGCTGTTTTTT.

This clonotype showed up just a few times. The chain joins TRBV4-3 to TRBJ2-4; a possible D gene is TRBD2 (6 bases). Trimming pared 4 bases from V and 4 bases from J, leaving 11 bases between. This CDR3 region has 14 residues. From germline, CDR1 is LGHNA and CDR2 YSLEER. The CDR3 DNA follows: TGCGCCAGCAGCCCGGTGGGGGGTAAAAACATTCAGTACTTC. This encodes CASSPVGGKNIQYF.

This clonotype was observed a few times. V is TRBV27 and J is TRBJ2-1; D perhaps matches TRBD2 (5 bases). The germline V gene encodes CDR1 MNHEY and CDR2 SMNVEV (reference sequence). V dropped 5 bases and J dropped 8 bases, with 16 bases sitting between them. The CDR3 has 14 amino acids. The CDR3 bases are TGTGCCAGCAGTCCGCACAAAGGGAGCGATGAGCAGTTCTTC. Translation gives CASSPHKGSDEQFF.

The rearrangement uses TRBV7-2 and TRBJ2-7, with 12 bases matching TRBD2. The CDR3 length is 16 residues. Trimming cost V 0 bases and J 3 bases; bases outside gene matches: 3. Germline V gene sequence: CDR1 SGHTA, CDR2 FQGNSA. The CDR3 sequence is CASSLAWTSGVYEQYF. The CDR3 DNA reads TGTGCCAGCAGCTTAGCTTGGACTAGCGGGGTCTACGAGCAGTACTTC. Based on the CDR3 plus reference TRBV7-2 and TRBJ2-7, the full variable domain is GAGVSQSPSNKVTEKGKDVELRCDPISGHTALYWYRQSLGQGLEFLIYFQGNSAPDKSGLPSDRFSAERTGGSVSTLTIQRTQQEDSAVYLCASSLAWTSGVYEQYFGPGTRLTVT.

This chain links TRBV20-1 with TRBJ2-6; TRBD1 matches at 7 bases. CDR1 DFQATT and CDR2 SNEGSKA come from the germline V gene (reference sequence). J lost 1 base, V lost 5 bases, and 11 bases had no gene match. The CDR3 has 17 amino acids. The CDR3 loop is CSASGTARPSGANVLTF. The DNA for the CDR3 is TGCAGTGCTTCCGGGACAGCAAGACCATCTGGGGCCAACGTCCTGACTTTC.

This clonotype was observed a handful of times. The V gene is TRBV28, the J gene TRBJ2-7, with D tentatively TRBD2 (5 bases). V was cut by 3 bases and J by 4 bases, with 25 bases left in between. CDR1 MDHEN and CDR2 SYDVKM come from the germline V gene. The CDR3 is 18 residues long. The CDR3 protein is CASSFPLGEPLTSYEQYF. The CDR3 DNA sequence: TGTGCCAGCAGTTTTCCTCTCGGGGAACCTCTAACTTCGTACGAGCAGTACTTC. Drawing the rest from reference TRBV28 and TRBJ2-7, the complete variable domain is DVKVTQSSRYLVKRTGEKVFLECVQDMDHENMFWYRQDPGLGLRLIYFSYDVKMKEKGDIPEGYSVSREKKERFSLILESASTNQTSMYLCASSFPLGEPLTSYEQYFGPGTRLTVT.

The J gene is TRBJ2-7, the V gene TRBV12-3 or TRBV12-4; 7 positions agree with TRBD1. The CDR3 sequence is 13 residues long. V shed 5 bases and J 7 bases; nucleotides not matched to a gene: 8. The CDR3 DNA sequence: TGTGCCAGCAGTAGAGACAGGGTACCAGAGCAGTACTTC. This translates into CASSRDRVPEQYF.

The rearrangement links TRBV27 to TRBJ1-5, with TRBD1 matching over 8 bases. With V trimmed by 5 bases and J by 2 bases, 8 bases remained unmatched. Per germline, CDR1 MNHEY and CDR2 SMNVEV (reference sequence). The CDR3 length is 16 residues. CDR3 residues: CASSPMGGQGNQPQHF. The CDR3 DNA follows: TGTGCCAGCAGTCCGATGGGGGGACAGGGCAATCAGCCCCAGCATTTT.

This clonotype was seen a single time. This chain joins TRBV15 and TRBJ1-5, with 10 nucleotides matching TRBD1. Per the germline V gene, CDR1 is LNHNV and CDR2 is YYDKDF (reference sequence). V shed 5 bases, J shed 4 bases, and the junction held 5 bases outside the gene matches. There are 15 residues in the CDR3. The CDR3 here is CATSGDRGANQPQHF. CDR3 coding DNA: TGTGCCACCAGCGGGGACAGGGGTGCAAATCAGCCCCAGCATTTT.

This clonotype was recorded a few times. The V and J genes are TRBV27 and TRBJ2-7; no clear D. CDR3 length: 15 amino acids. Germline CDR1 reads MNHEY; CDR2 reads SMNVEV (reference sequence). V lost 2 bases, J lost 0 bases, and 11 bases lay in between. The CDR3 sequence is CASSLRNRDSYEQYF. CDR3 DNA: TGTGCCAGCAGTTTAAGGAATAGGGACTCCTACGAGCAGTACTTC.

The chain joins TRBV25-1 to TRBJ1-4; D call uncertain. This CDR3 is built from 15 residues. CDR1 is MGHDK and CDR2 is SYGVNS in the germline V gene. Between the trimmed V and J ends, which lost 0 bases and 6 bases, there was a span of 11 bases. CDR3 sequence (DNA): TGTGCCAGCAGTGAATATGGCAGTGTCGATGAAAAACTGTTTTTT. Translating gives CASSEYGSVDEKLFF. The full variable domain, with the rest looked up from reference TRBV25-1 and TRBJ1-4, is EADIYQTPRYLVIGTGKKITLECSQTMGHDKMYWYQQDPGMELHLIHYSYGVNSTEKGDLSSESTVSRIRTEHFPLTLESARPSHTSQYLCASSEYGSVDEKLFFGSGTQLSVL.